This passage covers 18 T cell receptor beta chains from one sample sequenced in a study of blood T cell repertoires in COVID-19. Sequencing used immunoSEQ multiplex PCR; TCRdb keeps in-frame clones, though not all of them. The sample contains under 300,000 clones, 90% to 95% of which appear only once. Specimen: PBMCs or T cells enriched from blood (not recorded which). Receptors were obtained from a woman aged 18-29 years who had recovered from COVID-19.

This sequence joins TRBV5-1 and TRBJ1-6; the D gene is possibly TRBD1 (6 bases). Germline V lookup: CDR1 SGHRS, CDR2 YFSETQ. This CDR3 region has 13 residues. V was cut by 3 bases and J by 10 bases, with 11 bases left in between. DNA of the CDR3: TGCGCCAGCAGCTACAACAGGGACTCACCCCTCCACTTT. Its translation: CASSYNRDSPLHF.

The gene calls are TRBV9 and TRBJ2-2, with TRBD1 identical over 7 bases. This CDR3 has 16 amino acids. The germline CDR1 and CDR2 sequences are SGDLS and YYNGEE. V gave up 3 bases and J gave up 0 bases; unmatched junction bases: 5. CDR3: CASSARGTANTGELFF. As DNA, the CDR3 is TGTGCCAGCAGCGCGAGAGGGACAGCGAACACCGGGGAGCTGTTTTTT.

CDR3 nucleotide sequence: TGTGCCAGCAGCCTTCTGACGGACACCTACGAGCAGTACTTC. Translation: CASSLLTDTYEQYF. This rearrangement joins TRBV6-5 to TRBJ2-7, with D possibly TRBD1 on 5 matching bases. The CDR3 contains 14 residues. Deletions cut 6 bases from V and 2 bases from J, with 14 bases between. Germline CDR1 MNHEY, CDR2 SVGAGI.

The genes are TRBV27 and TRBJ1-5, with D perhaps matching TRBD1 (6 bases). This CDR3 comprises 14 residues. Germline values: CDR1 MNHEY, CDR2 SMNVEV (reference sequence). Trimming stripped 2 bases from V and 6 bases from J, with 11 bases between. CDR3 sequence reads: CASSLGAGVQPQHF. The CDR3 DNA sequence: TGTGCCAGCAGTTTAGGGGCAGGGGTTCAGCCCCAGCATTTT.

There are a few counts of this clone. V usage is TRBV6-2 or TRBV6-3 and J usage is TRBJ2-7; 7 nucleotides match TRBD2. V gave up 4 bases and J gave up 0 bases; unmatched junction bases: 3. Looked up from germline, CDR1 is MNHEY and CDR2 is SVGEGT. The length of the CDR3 is 14 residues. The CDR3 coding sequence is TGTGCCAGCAGTTTCGGCGGGAGCTCCTACGAGCAGTACTTC. It codes for CASSFGGSSYEQYF.

V usage is TRBV6-5 and J usage is TRBJ2-6, with D possibly matching TRBD1 (6 bases). The germline gives CDR1 MNHEY, CDR2 SVGAGI. The CDR3 length is 15 residues. V gave up 6 bases and J gave up 4 bases, with 13 bases separating them. The CDR3 reads CASRDRSQGANVLTF. CDR3 DNA: TGTGCCAGCAGAGACAGGAGTCAAGGGGCCAACGTCCTGACTTTC.

The chain employs TRBV5-1 and TRBJ2-5; TRBD1 might be the D (6 bases). This CDR3 is built from 14 residues. With 5 bases removed from V and 4 bases from J, the gap between germline ends came to 15 bases. Germline V CDR1 and CDR2: SGHRS, YFSETQ. The CDR3 DNA reads TGCGCCAGCAGTGGGCAGGGGCTCGGAGAGACCCAGTACTTC. This translates into CASSGQGLGETQYF.

V usage is TRBV5-6 and J usage is TRBJ2-3; 11 nucleotides match TRBD2. Germline V lookup: CDR1 SGHDT, CDR2 YYEEEE. Losses at the gene ends were 0 bases for V and 0 bases for J; bases not matched to a gene: 6. CDR3 length: 18 residues. CDR3 residues: CASSLGLAGGTSTDTQYF. The CDR3 coding sequence is TGTGCCAGCAGCTTGGGCTTAGCGGGGGGGACTAGCACAGATACGCAGTATTTT. The entire variable domain, with the rest obtained from reference TRBV5-6 and TRBJ2-3, is as follows: DAGVTQSPTHLIKTRGQQVTLRCSPKSGHDTVSWYQQALGQGPQFIFQYYEEEERQRGNFPDRFSGHQFPNYSSELNVNALLLGDSALYLCASSLGLAGGTSTDTQYFGPGTRLTVL.

The genes are TRBV4-1 and TRBJ2-7, with 7 bases aligning to TRBD2. The CDR3 loop spans 15 amino acids. After removal of 8 bases from V and 2 bases from J, the junction contained 12 bases not matched to a gene. The germline V gene encodes CDR1 MGHRA and CDR2 YSYEKL. The CDR3 spells CASCPLAEPPYEQYF. The CDR3 DNA reads as TGCGCCAGCTGCCCCCTAGCGGAGCCCCCCTACGAGCAGTACTTC.

This clone occurred once. The chain links TRBV19 to TRBJ1-4, with 8 bases aligning to TRBD1. The V gene's germline CDR1 is LNHDA and CDR2 SQIVND (reference sequence). With V trimmed by 8 bases and J by 5 bases, 7 bases remained unmatched. The length of the CDR3 is 14 residues. The CDR3 DNA is TGTGCCAGTCGAGACAGGGGACTAAATGAAAAACTGTTTTTT. It yields the protein CASRDRGLNEKLFF.

This chain joins TRBV14 and TRBJ1-2, with 7 bases fitting TRBD1. Germline CDR1 and CDR2: SGHDN and FVKESK. The CDR3 runs to 14 residues. Germline trimming cut 4 bases from V and 2 bases from J; bases unmatched to any gene: 4. The CDR3 loop is CASSLRTGNYGYTF. DNA of the CDR3: TGTGCCAGCAGCCTACGGACAGGAAACTATGGCTACACCTTC.

The V and J genes are TRBV6-5 and TRBJ2-7, with 7 positions matching TRBD2. Germline loops: CDR1 MNHEY, CDR2 SVGAGI. The CDR3 extends over 14 amino acids. J gave up 3 bases and V 4 bases, and 6 bases lay outside the gene matches. The CDR3 region is CASSSGLVNYEQYF. In nucleotides, the CDR3 is TGTGCCAGCAGTTCCGGACTAGTCAACTACGAGCAGTACTTC.

This clone was recorded once. The chain carries TRBV7-9 and TRBJ1-2, with TRBD1 as a possible D gene (5 bases). V lost 0 bases and J lost 2, with 10 bases in between. CDR3 length equals 15 residues. Germline CDR1 reads SEHNR; CDR2 reads FQNEAQ (reference sequence). The CDR3 is CASSLAGTDNYGYTF. The CDR3 nucleotides are TGTGCCAGCAGCTTAGCGGGGACTGACAACTATGGCTACACCTTC.

The gene calls are TRBV19 and TRBJ2-2, with 7 positions matching TRBD2. Unmatched junction bases numbered 5, after V lost 6 bases and J lost 7 bases. The germline gives CDR1 LNHDA, CDR2 SQIVND (reference sequence). CDR3 length: 13 amino acids. The CDR3 reads CASSLGRGGELFF. CDR3 DNA: TGTGCCAGTAGCCTTGGGAGGGGCGGGGAGCTGTTTTTT.

The chain combines TRBV5-1 with TRBJ2-6, with 7 nucleotides matching TRBD2. Germline V gene lookup returns CDR1 SGHRS and CDR2 YFSETQ. There are 18 residues in the CDR3. The V gene end was trimmed by 4 bases and the J gene end by 0 bases; junction bases not matched to a gene: 10. CDR3: CASSPGGEHYSGANVLTF. DNA for the CDR3: TGCGCCAGCAGCCCGGGGGGTGAACATTACTCTGGGGCCAACGTCCTGACTTTC.

This rearrangement joins TRBV2 to TRBJ1-1; D possibly corresponds to TRBD1 (6 bases). From germline, CDR1 is SNHLY and CDR2 FYNNEI. The ends were cut back, 6 bases at V and 3 bases at J, with 29 bases in the middle. The CDR3 is 19 residues long. The CDR3 loop reads CASRAPVYDRRVDHTEAFF. The CDR3 DNA reads as TGTGCCAGCAGGGCCCCCGTATACGACAGGCGTGTGGACCACACTGAAGCTTTCTTT. The complete variable domain, with remaining parts taken from reference TRBV2 and TRBJ1-1, reads EPEVTQTPSHQVTQMGQEVILRCVPISNHLYFYWYRQILGQKVEFLVSFYNNEISEKSEIFDDQFSVERPDGSNFTLKIRSTKLEDSAMYFCASRAPVYDRRVDHTEAFFGQGTRLTVV.

In DNA, the CDR3 is TGTGCCAGTAACCGGGAAAACAACGGTGGCTACACCTTC. It translates to CASNRENNGGYTF. V gene TRBV19 combines with J gene TRBJ1-2, with unresolved D. Germline V gene lookup returns CDR1 LNHDA and CDR2 SQIVND (reference sequence). There are 13 residues in the CDR3. The ends were cut back, 7 bases at V and 7 bases at J, with 16 bases in the middle.

The V and J genes are TRBV5-1 and TRBJ2-7; 8 bases agree with TRBD2. The CDR3 runs to 14 residues. Trimming took 0 bases from V and 7 from J; bases not matched to a gene: 6. CDR1 is SGHRS, CDR2 YFSETQ, per germline. The CDR3 sequence is CASSLAGGAWEQYF. As DNA, the CDR3 is TGCGCCAGCAGCTTGGCCGGGGGGGCTTGGGAGCAGTACTTC.